Listed below are T cell receptor beta chains from one sample, sequenced in a study of T cell repertoires in cytomegalovirus infection. Their antigen targets remain unknown. TCRdb itself ran the reads through MiXCR, one entry per CDR3 protein. The table has about 37,000 distinct CDR3 sequences, about 54% seen once. This material consisted of CD8+ T cells from cultured PBMCs, taken from culture after CMV antigen stimulation. Receptors were obtained from a human donor in good health (CMV status not recorded). Some clones in this sample may be carry-over from other donors' samples. CDR3s include the opening cysteine and the closing phenylalanine or tryptophan. A D gene is named only where the DNA matches it firmly. Size is omitted from some rows. Given values are once, few, many or a class for expanded clones.

size: many; V: TRBV2; D: TRBD2; J: TRBJ2-4; CDR3: CASSDPSGDSIQYF; DNA: TGTGCCAGCAGTGACCCTAGCGGGGATTCCATTCAGTACTTC
size: -; V: TRBV7-7; D: -; J: TRBJ2-2; CDR3: CASSGRDSSTGELFF; DNA: TGTGCCAGCAGCGGCCGGGACTCATCAACCGGGGAGCTGTTTTTT
size: -; V: TRBV11-2; D: -; J: TRBJ1-6; CDR3: CASSMRQDPRNSPLHF; DNA: TGTGCCAGCAGCATGAGACAGGACCCGCGGAATTCACCCCTCCACTTT
size: -; V: TRBV5-6; D: -; J: TRBJ1-1; CDR3: CASSLAGFSRRREVLTEAFF; DNA: TGTGCCAGCAGCTTGGCCGGGTTTTCGCGAAGGAGGGAGGTTTTGACTGAAGCTTTCTTT
size: -; V: TRBV27; D: TRBD1; J: TRBJ2-3; CDR3: CASSLVGGIRTDTQYF; DNA: TGTGCCAGCAGTTTAGTAGGGGGCATCCGCACAGATACGCAGTATTTT
size: few; V: TRBV2; D: -; J: TRBJ2-2; CDR3: CASSEFITGELFF; DNA: TGTGCCAGCAGTGAATTTATCACCGGGGAGCTGTTTTTT
size: -; V: TRBV7-9; D: -; J: TRBJ1-1; CDR3: CASGTEAFF; DNA: TGTGCCAGCGGCACTGAAGCTTTCTTT
size: -; V: TRBV7-6; D: -; J: TRBJ1-4; CDR3: CASSLGPSGTNEKLFF; DNA: TGTGCCAGCAGCCTCGGACCCTCGGGGACTAATGAAAAACTGTTTTTT
size: -; V: TRBV20-1; D: -; J: TRBJ2-1; CDR3: CSARDRIKALNNEQFF; DNA: TGCAGTGCTAGAGATCGAATTAAGGCTCTTAACAATGAGCAGTTCTTC
size: few; V: TRBV7-2; D: -; J: TRBJ2-7; CDR3: CASKRALSYEQYF; DNA: TGTGCCAGCAAACGGGCCCTCTCCTACGAGCAGTACTTC
size: once; V: TRBV7-9; D: -; J: TRBJ1-1; CDR3: CASSRGLVPEAFF; DNA: TGTGCCAGCAGCCGAGGCCTGGTACCTGAAGCTTTCTTT
size: -; V: TRBV6-6; D: TRBD2; J: TRBJ2-1; CDR3: CASRPLAGIGDEQFF; DNA: TGTGCCAGCAGACCCCTAGCGGGAATAGGTGATGAGCAGTTCTTC
size: few; V: TRBV3-1; D: -; J: TRBJ2-7; CDR3: CASSHSGPSSYEQYF; DNA: TGTGCCAGCAGCCATAGCGGCCCGAGCTCCTACGAGCAGTACTTC